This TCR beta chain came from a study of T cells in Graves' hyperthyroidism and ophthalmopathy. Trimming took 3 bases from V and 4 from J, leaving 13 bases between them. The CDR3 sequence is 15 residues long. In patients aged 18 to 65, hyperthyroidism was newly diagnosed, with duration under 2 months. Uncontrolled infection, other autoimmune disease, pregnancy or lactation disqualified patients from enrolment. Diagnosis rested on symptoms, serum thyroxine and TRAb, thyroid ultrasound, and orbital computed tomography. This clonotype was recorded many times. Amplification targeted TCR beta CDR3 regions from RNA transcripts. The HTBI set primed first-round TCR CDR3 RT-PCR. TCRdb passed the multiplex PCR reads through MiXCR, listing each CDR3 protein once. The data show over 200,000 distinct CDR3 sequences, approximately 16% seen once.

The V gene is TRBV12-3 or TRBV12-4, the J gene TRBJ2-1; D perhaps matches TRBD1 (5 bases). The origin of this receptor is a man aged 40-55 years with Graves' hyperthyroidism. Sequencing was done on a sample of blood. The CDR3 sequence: CASSLPSGLYNEQFF. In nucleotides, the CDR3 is TGTGCCAGCAGTTTGCCTTCAGGGCTTTACAATGAGCAGTTCTTC.